The 3 T cell receptor beta chains in this list originate from one sample, sequenced in a study of preoperative IRX-2 immunotherapy in early breast cancer. The treatment denotes: preoperative locoregional IRX-2 cytokine immunotherapy. TCRdb keeps only in-frame clones here, not all; method: immunoSEQ multiplex PCR. Among 35,000 to 45,000 clones listed, approximately 85% were seen once. The material sequenced was lymph node tissue, taken after IRX-2 immunotherapy. The receptor source for this set is a human donor with breast cancer.

DNA of the CDR3: TGTGCCAGCTCACAGGAGAGGTCCTACGAGCAGTACTTC. It specifies CASSQERSYEQYF. The chain carries TRBV18 and TRBJ2-7; D gene ambiguous. The CDR3 is 13 amino acids. Germline CDR1 and CDR2: KGHSH and LQKENI. The germline V and J ends were trimmed by 4 bases and 1 base, with 8 bases remaining between them.

J is TRBJ2-1 and V is TRBV19; D not certain. Trimming shortened V by 4 bases and J by 1 base, and 11 bases separated the two germline ends. CDR3 length: 15 residues. CDR1 and CDR2 from the germline V gene are LNHDA and SQIVND (reference sequence). The chain's CDR3 is CASSNGPLSYNEQFF. Here the CDR3 DNA reads TGTGCCAGTAGTAACGGACCGCTATCCTACAATGAGCAGTTCTTC. The variable domain in full, with the rest retrieved from reference TRBV19 and TRBJ2-1, is DGGITQSPKYLFRKEGQNVTLSCEQNLNHDAMYWYRQDPGQGLRLIYYSQIVNDFQKGDIAEGYSVSREKKESFPLTVTSAQKNPTAFYLCASSNGPLSYNEQFFGPGTRLTVL.

This chain uses TRBV7-2 with TRBJ2-2, with D unclear. The CDR3 consists of 13 residues. From germline, CDR1 is SGHTA and CDR2 FQGNSA. Trimming took off 5 bases at V and 2 bases at J, with 6 bases between the two ends. Written as DNA, the CDR3 is TGTGCCAGCAGCACAGTAAACACCGGGGAGCTGTTTTTT. It translates to CASSTVNTGELFF.